The 5 T cell receptor beta chains presented below share a single source sample, sequenced in a study of T cell responses to AZD1222 COVID-19 vaccine. The method was immunoSEQ multiplex PCR; TCRdb's version includes in-frame clones alone and lacks a portion of them. Here the sample spans tens of thousands of clones, roughly 89% being singletons. The sequencing used peripheral blood, collected on day 0 of AZD1222 vaccination. Receptors originate from an adult in good health.

The V and J genes are TRBV18 and TRBJ2-1, with 8 bases aligning to TRBD2. The CDR3 runs 15 residues. CDR1 is KGHSH, CDR2 LQKENI, per germline. Germline trimming cut 2 bases from V and 3 bases from J; bases unmatched to any gene: 3. The CDR3 spells CASSPISGDYNEQFF. CDR3 DNA: TGTGCCAGCTCACCAATTAGCGGGGACTACAATGAGCAGTTCTTC.

This chain links TRBV19 with TRBJ1-3; unclear D gene. Germline-derived CDR1 and CDR2 are LNHDA and SQIVND (reference sequence). The CDR3 is 11 amino acids. The V end was cut by 6 bases, the J end by 4 bases, with 4 bases between. In DNA form, the CDR3 reads TGTGCCAGTAGAAGGGGAAACACCATATATTTT. It encodes CASRRGNTIYF.

This chain links TRBV2 with TRBJ2-3; 12 positions agree with TRBD2. CDR3 length equals 15 residues. Trimming cost V 7 bases and J 2 bases; bases outside gene matches: 4. Germline CDR1 SNHLY, CDR2 FYNNEI. The CDR3 sequence: CASTLAGGITDTQYF. The CDR3, as DNA: TGTGCCAGCACACTAGCGGGGGGCATCACAGATACGCAGTATTTT.

The chain combines TRBV5-4 with TRBJ1-1; tentatively, D is TRBD1 (6 bases). CDR3 size: 15 residues. V lost 0 bases and J lost 0, with 9 bases in between. Germline values: CDR1 SGHNT, CDR2 YYREEE (reference sequence). CDR3 nucleotides: TGTGCCAGCAGCTTGGTTGCAGGGGTGAACACTGAAGCTTTCTTT. The encoded protein is CASSLVAGVNTEAFF. Supplemented by reference TRBV5-4 and TRBJ1-1, the full variable domain reads ETGVTQSPTHLIKTRGQQVTLRCSSQSGHNTVSWYQQALGQGPQFIFQYYREEENGRGNFPPRFSGLQFPNYSSELNVNALELDDSALYLCASSLVAGVNTEAFFGQGTRLTVV.

The CDR3 protein is CASSQGDTNYYGYTF. Written as DNA, the CDR3 is TGCGCCAGCAGCCAAGGGGACACCAATTACTATGGCTACACCTTC. The J gene is TRBJ1-2, the V gene TRBV4-1, with D tentatively TRBD1 (6 bases). This CDR3 contains 15 residues. Germline CDR1 reads MGHRA; CDR2 reads YSYEKL. Trimming took off 1 base at V and 3 bases at J, with 12 bases between the two ends.